This TCR beta chain is drawn from a study of control samples from healthy donors and cancer patients. J was trimmed by 4 bases and V by 5 bases; bases with no gene match: 2. CDR3 size: 14 residues. Germline CDR1 and CDR2: MNHNY and SVGAGI (reference sequence). Using immunoSEQ multiplex PCR, the repertoire was profiled, and TCRdb retains in-frame clones only, with some absent. The table has 150,000 to 200,000 clones, 93% seen once. This TCR was recovered from a woman between 55 and 75 years old in good health. Sequenced sample: blood. The genes are TRBV6-6 and TRBJ2-2; the match to TRBD2 covers 9 bases. The CDR3 is CASSSGGRTGELFF. The CDR3 DNA is TGTGCCAGCAGTAGCGGGGGGCGCACCGGGGAGCTGTTTTTT.